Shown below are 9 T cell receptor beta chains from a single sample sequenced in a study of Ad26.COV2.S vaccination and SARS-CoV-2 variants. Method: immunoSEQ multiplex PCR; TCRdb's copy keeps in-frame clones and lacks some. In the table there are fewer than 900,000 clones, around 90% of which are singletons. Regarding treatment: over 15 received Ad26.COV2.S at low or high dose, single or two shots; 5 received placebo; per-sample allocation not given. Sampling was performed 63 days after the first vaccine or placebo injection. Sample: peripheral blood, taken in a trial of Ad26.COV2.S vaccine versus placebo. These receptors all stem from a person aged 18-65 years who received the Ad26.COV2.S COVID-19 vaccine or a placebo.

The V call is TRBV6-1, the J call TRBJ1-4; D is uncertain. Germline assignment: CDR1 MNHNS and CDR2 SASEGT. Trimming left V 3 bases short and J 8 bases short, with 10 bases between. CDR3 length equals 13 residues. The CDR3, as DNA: TGTGCCAGCAGTGACCGGCGATCAGAAAAACTGTTTTTT. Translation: CASSDRRSEKLFF.

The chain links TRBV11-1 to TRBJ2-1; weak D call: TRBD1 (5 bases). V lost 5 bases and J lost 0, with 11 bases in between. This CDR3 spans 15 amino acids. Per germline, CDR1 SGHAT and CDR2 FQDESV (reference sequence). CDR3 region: CASSPQGGSYNEQFF. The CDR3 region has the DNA TGTGCCAGCAGCCCGCAGGGTGGCTCCTACAATGAGCAGTTCTTC.

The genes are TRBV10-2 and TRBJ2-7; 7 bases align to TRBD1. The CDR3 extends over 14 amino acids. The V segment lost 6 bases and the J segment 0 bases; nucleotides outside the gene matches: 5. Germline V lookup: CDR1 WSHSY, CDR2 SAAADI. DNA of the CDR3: TGCGCCAGCAGGGGACAGACTCTCTCCTACGAGCAGTACTTC. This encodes CASRGQTLSYEQYF.

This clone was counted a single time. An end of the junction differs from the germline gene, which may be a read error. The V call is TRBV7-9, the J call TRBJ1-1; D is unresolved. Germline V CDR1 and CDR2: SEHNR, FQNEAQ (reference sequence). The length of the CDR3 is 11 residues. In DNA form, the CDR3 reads TGTGCCAGCAGCCCGGACGCGACCCCGACCTTT. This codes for CASSPDATPTF.

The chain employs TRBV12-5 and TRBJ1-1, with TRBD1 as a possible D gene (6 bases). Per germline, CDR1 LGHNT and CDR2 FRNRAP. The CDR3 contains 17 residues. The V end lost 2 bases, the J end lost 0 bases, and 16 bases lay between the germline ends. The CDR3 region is CASGLTSKDSLNTEAFF. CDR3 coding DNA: TGTGCTAGTGGTTTGACGTCAAAGGACAGCCTGAACACTGAAGCTTTCTTT. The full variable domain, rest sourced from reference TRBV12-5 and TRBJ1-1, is DARVTQTPRHKVTEMGQEVTMRCQPILGHNTVFWYRQTMMQGLELLAYFRNRAPLDDSGMPKDRFSAEMPDATLATLKIQPSEPRDSAVYFCASGLTSKDSLNTEAFFGQGTRLTVV.

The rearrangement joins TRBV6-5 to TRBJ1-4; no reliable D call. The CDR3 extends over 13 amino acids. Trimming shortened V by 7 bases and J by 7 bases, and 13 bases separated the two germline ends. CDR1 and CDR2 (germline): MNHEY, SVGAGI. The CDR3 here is CASKGLGSEKLFF. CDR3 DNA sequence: TGTGCCAGCAAAGGGTTAGGGAGTGAAAAACTGTTTTTT.

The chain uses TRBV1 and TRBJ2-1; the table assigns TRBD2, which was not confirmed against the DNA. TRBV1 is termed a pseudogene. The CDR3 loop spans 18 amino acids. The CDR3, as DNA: TGCACCAGCAGCCCGCTTTCTCTAGCGGGGGAGACCCACAATGAGCAGTTCTTC. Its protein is CTSSPLSLAGETHNEQFF.

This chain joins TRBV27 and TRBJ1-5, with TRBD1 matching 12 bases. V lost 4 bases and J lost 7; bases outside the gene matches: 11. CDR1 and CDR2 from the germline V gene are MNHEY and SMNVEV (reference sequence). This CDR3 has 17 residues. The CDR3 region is CASSSFPGTGGGQPQHF. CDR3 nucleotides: TGTGCCAGCAGTTCCTTTCCCGGGACAGGGGGCGGCCAGCCCCAGCATTTT.

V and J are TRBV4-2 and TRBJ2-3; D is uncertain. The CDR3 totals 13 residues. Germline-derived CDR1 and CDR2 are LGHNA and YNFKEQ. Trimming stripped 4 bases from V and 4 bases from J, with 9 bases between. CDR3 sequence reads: CASSPRQPDTQYF. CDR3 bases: TGTGCCAGCAGCCCCCGGCAGCCAGATACGCAGTATTTT.